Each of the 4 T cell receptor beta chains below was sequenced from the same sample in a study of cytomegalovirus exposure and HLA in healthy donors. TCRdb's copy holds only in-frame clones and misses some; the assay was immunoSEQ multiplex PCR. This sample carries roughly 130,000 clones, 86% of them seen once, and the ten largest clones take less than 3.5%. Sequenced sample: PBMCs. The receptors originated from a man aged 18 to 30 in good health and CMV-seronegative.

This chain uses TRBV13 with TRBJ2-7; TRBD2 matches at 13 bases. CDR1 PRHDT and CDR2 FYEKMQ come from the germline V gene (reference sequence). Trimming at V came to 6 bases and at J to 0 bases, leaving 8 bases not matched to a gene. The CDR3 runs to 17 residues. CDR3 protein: CASSSAGTSGTSYEQYF. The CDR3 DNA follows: TGTGCCAGCAGTTCAGCCGGGACTAGCGGGACCTCCTACGAGCAGTACTTC. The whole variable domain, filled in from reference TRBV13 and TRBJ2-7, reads AAGVIQSPRHLIKEKRETATLKCYPIPRHDTVYWYQQGPGQDPQFLISFYEKMQSDKGSIPDRFSAQQFSDYHSELNMSSLELGDSALYFCASSSAGTSGTSYEQYFGPGTRLTVT.

In nucleotides, the CDR3 is TGCGCCAGCAGCTCCTTTAGACAGGGGATTGAAGAGACCCAGTACTTC. It specifies CASSSFRQGIEETQYF. The chain employs TRBV5-1 and TRBJ2-5, with 8 bases fitting TRBD1. J was trimmed by 3 bases and V by 3 bases; bases with no gene match: 10. The CDR3 spans 16 residues. CDR1 is SGHRS, CDR2 YFSETQ, per germline.

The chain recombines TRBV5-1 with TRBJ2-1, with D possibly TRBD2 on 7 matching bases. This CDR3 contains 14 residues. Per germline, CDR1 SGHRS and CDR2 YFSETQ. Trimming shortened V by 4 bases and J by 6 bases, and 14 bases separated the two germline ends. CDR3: CASSIRGGGNEQFF. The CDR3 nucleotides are TGCGCCAGCAGCATTAGGGGGGGAGGCAATGAGCAGTTCTTC.

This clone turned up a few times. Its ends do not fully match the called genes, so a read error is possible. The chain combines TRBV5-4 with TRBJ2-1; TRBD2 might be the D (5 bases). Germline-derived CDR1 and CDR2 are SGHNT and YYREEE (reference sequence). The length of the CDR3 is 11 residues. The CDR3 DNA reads TGTGCCAGCAGCCTCGACCAGAGCGGAGTCTTC. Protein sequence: CASSLDQSGVF.